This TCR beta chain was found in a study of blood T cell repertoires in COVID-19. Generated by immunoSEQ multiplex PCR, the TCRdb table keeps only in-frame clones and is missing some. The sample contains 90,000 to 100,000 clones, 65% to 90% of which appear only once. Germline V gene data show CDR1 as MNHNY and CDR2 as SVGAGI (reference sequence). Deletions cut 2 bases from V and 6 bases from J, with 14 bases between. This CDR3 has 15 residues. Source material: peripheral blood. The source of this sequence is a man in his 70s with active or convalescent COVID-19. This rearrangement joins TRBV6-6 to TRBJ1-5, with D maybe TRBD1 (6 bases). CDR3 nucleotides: TGTGCCAGCAGTTACGTCGCTGGCAGGGGTCAGCCCCAGCATTTT. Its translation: CASSYVAGRGQPQHF.